This T cell receptor (beta chain) was identified in a study of blood T cell repertoires in COVID-19 (dated by TCRdb to 2020 to 2021). With respect to the entire study: Samples from collaborators originated in the United States, Italy and Spain and spanned both the acute and convalescent phases of COVID-19. The material from the prospective study consisted of cDNA or gDNA derived from T cells, B-cell-depleted T cells, or PBMCs. Deeply sampled blood TCRbeta repertoires from subjects exposed to, actively infected with, or recovered from COVID-19 were included in the dataset. The repertoires were made available in a free public database intended to serve as a resource for research on the immune response to SARS-CoV-2. The samples were drawn from two sources: the first 160 participants of the ongoing ImmuneRACE study, and 1,254 subjects contributed by 6 global collaborators. Nearly every sample came with metadata listing a de-identified subject ID, COVID-19 status, age in years and sex. Where available, HLA class I and class II types were taken from metadata supplied by the sample provider and were not determined by assay-based typing.

Trimming takes 3 bases off V and 8 bases off J; junction bases not matched to a gene: 10. Inclusive of the bounding cysteine and phenylalanine, the CDR3 is 16 residues long. Only the CDR3 DNA stays, 48 bases, in frame from base 1. The germline V gene encodes CDR1 SEHNR and CDR2 FQNEAQ (reference sequence). This clone was seen a few times. Its target antigen remains unknown. Per-base qualities were not stored, and no clone one base away is much larger. Whole blood was collected in K2EDTA tubes by collaborating institutions according to the institutions' own protocols. For TCRbeta analysis, collaborators shipped samples in one of three forms: frozen whole blood, isolated PBMCs, or DNA extracted from either of those sample types. What the study reported, not specific to this receptor: Clinical and demographic metadata were provided uncurated, with the amount varying by source and participant.

TCRbeta CDR3 regions were amplified from genomic DNA using the immunoSEQ Assay, a bias-controlled multiplex PCR. Per the source publication's procedure: Nucleated cell counts per sample were estimated from amplification of reference gene primers within the assay. To quantify the absolute abundance of each unique TCRbeta CDR3 rearrangement, sequence reads were collapsed and filtered. For each sample, productive Simpson clonality was calculated as the square root of Simpson's diversity index across productive rearrangements. The table comes from immuneACCESS by way of TCRdb, which keeps in-frame sequences with V and J called. Part of the clones is missing from these tables; in studies checked, under half for an unresolved V gene and the rest for unknown reasons. That table furnishes V, J and clone size, whereas the DNA furnished D and trimming. Recorded for this sample are about 200,000 clones; approximately 86% of them occurred a single time. The ten largest clones take up around 2.7% of the sample.

This TCR derives from a man in his sixties with acute or convalescent COVID-19. The V and J segments used are TRBV7-9 and TRBJ2-1, with TRBD1 matching 10 junction bases. Sequencing was performed on peripheral blood. The DNA sequence is TGTGCCAGCAGCTTCTTCGGGACAGGGGTGTTCGATGAGCAGTTCTTC. Translated, it gives CASSFFGTGVFDEQFF.